One TCR beta chain is described in this entry. The CDR3 extends over 13 amino acids. The V gene lost 0 bases and the J gene lost 4 bases, with 3 bases spanning the gap. The germline V gene has CDR1 LGHNT and CDR2 FRNRAP. The sample comes from a study of control samples from healthy donors and cancer patients. Here immunoSEQ multiplex PCR was the method, and the copy in TCRdb shows in-frame clones only, minus some. The sample holds 65,000 to 100,000 clones, about nine tenths seen once. The specimen sequenced was blood. The rearrangement links TRBV12-5 to TRBJ2-2; no reliable D call. This sequence was found in a man aged 50 or older in good health. The CDR3 protein is CASGLVPTGELFF. For the CDR3, the DNA is TGTGCTAGTGGTTTGGTACCCACCGGGGAGCTGTTTTTT.